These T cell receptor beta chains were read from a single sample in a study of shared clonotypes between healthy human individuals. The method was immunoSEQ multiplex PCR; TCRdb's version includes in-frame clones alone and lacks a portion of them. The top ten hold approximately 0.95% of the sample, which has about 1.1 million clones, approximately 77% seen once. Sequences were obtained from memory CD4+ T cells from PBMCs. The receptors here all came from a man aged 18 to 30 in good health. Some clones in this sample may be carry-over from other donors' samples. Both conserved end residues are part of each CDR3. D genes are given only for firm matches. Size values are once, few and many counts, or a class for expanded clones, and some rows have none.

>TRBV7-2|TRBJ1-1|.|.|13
CASSLETGQKAFF
TGTGCCAGCAGCTTAGAGACAGGTCAGAAAGCTTTCTTT
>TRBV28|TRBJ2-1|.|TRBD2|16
CASSLVAGGPYNEQFF
TGTGCCAGCAGTTTAGTAGCGGGAGGGCCATACAATGAGCAGTTCTTC
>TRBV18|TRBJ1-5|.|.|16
CASSPPGQPSNQPQHF
TGTGCCAGCTCACCACCCGGACAGCCTAGCAATCAGCCCCAGCATTTT
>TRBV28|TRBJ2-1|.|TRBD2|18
CASSPRMWASGSLYEQFF
TGTGCCAGCAGTCCCCGAATGTGGGCTAGCGGGAGCCTTTATGAGCAGTTCTTC
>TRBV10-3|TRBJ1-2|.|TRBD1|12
CAISPTGDRYTF
TGTGCCATCAGCCCAACAGGGGATCGCTACACCTTC
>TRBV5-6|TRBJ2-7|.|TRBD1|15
CASSLPGQGAWEQYF
TGTGCCAGCAGCTTGCCGGGACAGGGGGCATGGGAGCAGTACTTC
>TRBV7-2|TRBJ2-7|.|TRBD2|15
CASSVTSGSSYEQYF
TGTGCCAGCAGCGTGACTAGCGGGAGCTCCTACGAGCAGTACTTC
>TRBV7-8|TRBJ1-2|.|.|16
CASSLGGARTLYGYTF
TGTGCCAGCAGCTTAGGGGGGGCTAGGACTCTTTATGGCTACACCTTC
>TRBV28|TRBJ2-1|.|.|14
CASSLLGGRNEQFF
TGTGCCAGCAGTTTATTAGGCGGTCGTAATGAGCAGTTCTTC
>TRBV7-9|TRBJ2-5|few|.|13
CASSFGQLETQYF
TGTGCCAGCAGCTTCGGACAGCTCGAGACCCAGTACTTC
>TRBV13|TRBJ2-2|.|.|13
CASSLAYTGELFF
TGTGCCAGCAGCTTAGCTTACACCGGGGAGCTGTTTTTT
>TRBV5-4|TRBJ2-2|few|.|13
CASSLRPEGELFF
TGTGCCAGCAGCTTGAGACCGGAGGGGGAGCTGTTTTTT
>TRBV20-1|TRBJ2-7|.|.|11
CSATRSYEQYF
TGCAGTGCTACCAGGTCCTACGAGCAGTACTTC
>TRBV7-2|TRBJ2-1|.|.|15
CASSLRLRSYNEQFF
TGTGCCAGCAGCTTACGACTGAGGTCTTACAATGAGCAGTTCTTC
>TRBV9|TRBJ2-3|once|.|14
CASSVQSAADTQYF
TGTGCCAGCAGCGTTCAGTCGGCGGCAGATACGCAGTATTTT
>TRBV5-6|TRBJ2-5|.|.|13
CASSLWAGETQYF
TGTGCCAGCAGCTTGTGGGCTGGGGAGACCCAGTACTTC